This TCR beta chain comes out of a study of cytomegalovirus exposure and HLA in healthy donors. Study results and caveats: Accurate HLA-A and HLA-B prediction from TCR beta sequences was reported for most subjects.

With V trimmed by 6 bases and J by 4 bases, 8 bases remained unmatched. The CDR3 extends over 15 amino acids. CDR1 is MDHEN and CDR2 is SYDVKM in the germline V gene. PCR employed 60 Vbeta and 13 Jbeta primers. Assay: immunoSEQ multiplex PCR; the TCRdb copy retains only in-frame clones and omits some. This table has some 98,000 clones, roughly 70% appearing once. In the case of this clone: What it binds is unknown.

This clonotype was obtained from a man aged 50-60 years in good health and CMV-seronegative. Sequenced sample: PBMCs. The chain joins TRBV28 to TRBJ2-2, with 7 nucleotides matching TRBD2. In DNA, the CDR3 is TGTGCCAGCAGGCACCTAGCGGAAGTCACCGGGGAGCTGTTTTTT. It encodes CASRHLAEVTGELFF. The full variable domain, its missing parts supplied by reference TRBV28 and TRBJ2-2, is DVKVTQSSRYLVKRTGEKVFLECVQDMDHENMFWYRQDPGLGLRLIYFSYDVKMKEKGDIPEGYSVSREKKERFSLILESASTNQTSMYLCASRHLAEVTGELFFGEGSRLTVL.